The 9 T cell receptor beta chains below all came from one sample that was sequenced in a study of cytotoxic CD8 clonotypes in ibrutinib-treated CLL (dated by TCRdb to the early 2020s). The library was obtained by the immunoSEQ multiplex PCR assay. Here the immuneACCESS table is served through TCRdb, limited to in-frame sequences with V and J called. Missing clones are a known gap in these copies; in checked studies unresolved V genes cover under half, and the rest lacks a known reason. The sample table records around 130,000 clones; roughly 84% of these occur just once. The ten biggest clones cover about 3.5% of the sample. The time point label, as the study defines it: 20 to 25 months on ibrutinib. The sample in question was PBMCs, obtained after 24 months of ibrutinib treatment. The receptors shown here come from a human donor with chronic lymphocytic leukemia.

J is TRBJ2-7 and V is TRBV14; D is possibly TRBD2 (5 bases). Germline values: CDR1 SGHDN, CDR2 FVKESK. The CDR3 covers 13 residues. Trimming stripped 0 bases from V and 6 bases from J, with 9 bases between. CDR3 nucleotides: TGTGCCAGCAGCCAAGAGAGGGTTAGCGAGCAGTACTTC. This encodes CASSQERVSEQYF.

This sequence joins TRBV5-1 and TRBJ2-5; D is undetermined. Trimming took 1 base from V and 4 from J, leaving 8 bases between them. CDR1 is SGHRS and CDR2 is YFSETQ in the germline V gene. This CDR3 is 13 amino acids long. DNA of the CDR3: TGCGCCAGCAGCTTGACGGTAGGAGAGACCCAGTACTTC. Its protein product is CASSLTVGETQYF.

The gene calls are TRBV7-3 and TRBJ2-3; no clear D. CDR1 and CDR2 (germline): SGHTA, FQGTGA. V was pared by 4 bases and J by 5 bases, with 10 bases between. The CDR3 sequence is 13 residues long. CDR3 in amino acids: CASSSGRGDTQYF. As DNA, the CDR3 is TGTGCCAGCAGCTCCGGTCGAGGAGATACGCAGTATTTT. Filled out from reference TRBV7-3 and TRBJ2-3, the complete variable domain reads GAGVSQTPSNKVTEKGKYVELRCDPISGHTALYWYRQSLGQGPEFLIYFQGTGAADDSGLPNDRFFAVRPEGSVSTLKIQRTERGDSAVYLCASSSGRGDTQYFGPGTRLTVL.

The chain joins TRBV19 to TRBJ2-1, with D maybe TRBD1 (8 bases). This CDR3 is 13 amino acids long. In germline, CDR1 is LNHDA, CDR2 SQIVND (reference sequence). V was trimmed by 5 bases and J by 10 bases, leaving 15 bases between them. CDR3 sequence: CASSSQGGSEQFF. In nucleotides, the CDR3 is TGTGCCAGTAGTTCACAGGGGGGGTCGGAGCAGTTCTTC.

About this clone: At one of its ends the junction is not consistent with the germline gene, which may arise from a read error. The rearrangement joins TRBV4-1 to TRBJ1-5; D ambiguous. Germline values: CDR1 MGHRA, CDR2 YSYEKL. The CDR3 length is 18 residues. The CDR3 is CASSQDTGRSHSNQPQQF. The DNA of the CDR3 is TGCGCCAGCAGCCAAGATACTGGGCGGAGCCATAGCAATCAGCCCCAGCAGTTT.

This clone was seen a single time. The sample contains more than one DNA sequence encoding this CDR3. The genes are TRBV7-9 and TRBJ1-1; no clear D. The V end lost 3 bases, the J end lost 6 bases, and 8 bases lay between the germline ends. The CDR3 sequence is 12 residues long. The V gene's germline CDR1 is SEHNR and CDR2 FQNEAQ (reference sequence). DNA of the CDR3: TGTGCCAGCAGCTTGGAGGGCGCTGAAGCTTTCTTT. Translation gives CASSLEGAEAFF.

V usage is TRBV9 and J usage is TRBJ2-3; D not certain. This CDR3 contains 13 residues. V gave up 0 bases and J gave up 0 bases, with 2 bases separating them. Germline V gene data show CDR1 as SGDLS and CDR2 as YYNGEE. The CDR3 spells CASSVDSTDTQYF. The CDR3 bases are TGTGCCAGCAGCGTAGACAGCACAGATACGCAGTATTTT.

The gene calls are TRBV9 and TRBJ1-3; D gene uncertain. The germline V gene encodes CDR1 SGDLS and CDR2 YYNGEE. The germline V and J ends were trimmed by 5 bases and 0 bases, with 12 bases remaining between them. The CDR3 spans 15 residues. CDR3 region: CASSLEGSSGNTIYF. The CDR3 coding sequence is TGTGCCAGCAGTCTTGAGGGAAGCTCTGGAAACACCATATATTTT.

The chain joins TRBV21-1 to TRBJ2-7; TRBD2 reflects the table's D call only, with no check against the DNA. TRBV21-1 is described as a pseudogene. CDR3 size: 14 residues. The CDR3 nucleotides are TGTGCCAGCAGCCCCCTGGGAGGGCTGGGGGAGCAGTACTTC. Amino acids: CASSPLGGLGEQYF.